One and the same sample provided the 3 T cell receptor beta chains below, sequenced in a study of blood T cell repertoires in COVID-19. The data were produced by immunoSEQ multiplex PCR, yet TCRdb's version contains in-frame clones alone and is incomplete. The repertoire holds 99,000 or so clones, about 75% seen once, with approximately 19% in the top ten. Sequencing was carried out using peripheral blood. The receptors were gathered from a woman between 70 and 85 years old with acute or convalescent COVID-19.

CDR3 residues: CSASELAGVHHNEQFF. In DNA form, the CDR3 reads TGCAGTGCTAGTGAGTTAGCGGGGGTACATCACAATGAGCAGTTCTTC. The J gene is TRBJ2-1, the V gene TRBV20-1; 9 nucleotides align to TRBD2. The CDR3 has 16 amino acids. Germline-derived CDR1 and CDR2 are DFQATT and SNEGSKA (reference sequence). The V segment lost 3 bases and the J segment 5 bases; nucleotides outside the gene matches: 11.

In nucleotides, the CDR3 is TGTGCCAGCAGTTACTCGACAGGGGAGACTAATGAAAAACTGTTTTTT. This codes for CASSYSTGETNEKLFF. V is TRBV6-5 and J is TRBJ1-4, with TRBD1 matching 8 bases. With 0 bases clipped from V and 2 bases from J, the junction kept 2 bases outside the gene matches. The CDR3 has 16 residues. Per the germline V gene, CDR1 is MNHEY and CDR2 is SVGAGI.

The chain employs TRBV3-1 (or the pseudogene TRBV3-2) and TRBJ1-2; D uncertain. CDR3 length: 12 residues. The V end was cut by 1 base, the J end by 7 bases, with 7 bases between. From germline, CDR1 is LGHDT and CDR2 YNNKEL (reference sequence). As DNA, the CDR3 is TGTGCCAGCAGCCAAGCCCGAGTTGGCTACACCTTC. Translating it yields CASSQARVGYTF.